A selection of T cell receptor beta chains follows, all from one sample in a study of T cell responses to AZD1222 COVID-19 vaccine. The protocol was immunoSEQ multiplex PCR, while the TCRdb copy is restricted to in-frame clones and leaves out a portion. In the table there are 90,000 or so clones, 80% to 90% of which are singletons. The sample in question was peripheral blood, obtained on day 0 of AZD1222 vaccination. Receptor source: an adult in good health. Each CDR3 is given with its conserved first and last residue. D genes are given only for firm matches. Where a row states a size, it is once, few, many or the class of an expanded clone; other rows omit it.

V	J	D	size	CDR3	DNA
TRBV7-8	TRBJ2-5	.	.	CASSLGLNRASQETQYF	TGTGCCAGCAGCTTAGGTTTGAACAGGGCCTCCCAAGAGACCCAGTACTTC
TRBV12-3/TRBV12-4	TRBJ1-1	.	.	CASSLAMTTEAFF	TGTGCCAGCAGTTTAGCGATGACAACTGAAGCTTTCTTT
TRBV9	TRBJ1-1	.	once	CASSNGGNMNTEAFF	TGTGCCAGCAGCAACGGGGGCAACATGAACACTGAAGCTTTCTTT
TRBV2	TRBJ1-1	.	.	CASSKQGNTEAFF	TGTGCCAGCAGCAAACAGGGGAACACTGAAGCTTTCTTT
TRBV5-1	TRBJ2-5	.	.	CASSLDRKETQYF	TGCGCCAGCAGCTTGGATAGAAAAGAGACCCAGTACTTC
TRBV7-2	TRBJ1-2	.	.	CASSLGFRANYGYTF	TGTGCCAGCAGCTTAGGGTTTAGAGCTAACTATGGCTACACCTTC
TRBV28	TRBJ1-1	.	many	CASRPTLGSGAEAFF	TGTGCCAGCAGACCCACCCTCGGGTCGGGAGCTGAAGCTTTCTTT
TRBV28	TRBJ2-1	TRBD2	.	CASSSSGPSGKVYNEQFF	TGTGCCAGCAGTTCAAGTGGTCCTAGCGGGAAAGTCTACAATGAGCAGTTCTTC
TRBV11-2	TRBJ1-1	.	.	CASSLGQEAFF	TGTGCCAGCAGCTTAGGACAGGAAGCTTTCTTT
TRBV19	TRBJ2-3	TRBD1	.	CASSIKARGTGGTDTQYF	TGTGCCAGTAGTATAAAGGCCCGTGGGACAGGGGGCACAGATACGCAGTATTTT
TRBV10-1	TRBJ1-1	.	.	CASSERTVNTEAFF	TGCGCCAGCAGTGAGAGGACAGTGAACACTGAAGCTTTCTTT
TRBV28	TRBJ2-7	.	.	CASSFLYRAIYSYEQYF	TGTGCCAGCAGTTTCCTCTACAGGGCTATTTACTCCTACGAGCAGTACTTC
TRBV13	TRBJ2-7	TRBD2	.	CASSLEGLREGLSYEQYF	TGTGCCAGCAGCTTAGAAGGTCTGCGGGAGGGCTTGTCCTACGAGCAGTACTTC
TRBV15	TRBJ2-5	TRBD2	.	CATSKRLAGAVVGETQYF	TGTGCCACCTCAAAAAGGCTAGCGGGAGCCGTAGTGGGGGAGACCCAGTACTTC
TRBV9	TRBJ1-5	.	.	CASSGGGGNQPQHF	TGTGCCAGCAGCGGGGGCGGGGGCAATCAGCCCCAGCATTTT
TRBV6-5	TRBJ1-5	TRBD1	.	CASSPQGVNLQPQHF	TGTGCCAGCAGTCCTCAGGGGGTCAATCTTCAGCCCCAGCATTTT
TRBV10-3	TRBJ2-1	.	once	CAISDNLWAEQFF	TGTGCCATCAGTGACAACCTTTGGGCTGAGCAGTTCTTC
TRBV7-3	TRBJ2-7	TRBD1	.	CASSSTGGYEQYF	TGTGCCAGCAGCTCAACAGGGGGTTACGAGCAGTACTTC
TRBV5-4	TRBJ1-1	.	.	CASSFHLAEGLNTEAFF	TGTGCCAGCAGCTTTCATCTAGCGGAGGGACTAAACACTGAAGCTTTCTTT
TRBV5-1	TRBJ1-2	.	.	CASSSAGESGYTF	TGCGCCAGCAGCTCCGCAGGGGAAAGTGGCTACACCTTC
TRBV5-1	TRBJ2-6	.	.	CASQWGSGANVLTF	TGCGCCAGCCAGTGGGGATCTGGGGCCAACGTCCTGACTTTC
TRBV5-1	TRBJ2-7	.	.	CASSPGVFDEQYF	TGCGCCAGCAGTCCCGGGGTATTCGACGAGCAGTACTTC
TRBV5-1	TRBJ2-3	TRBD1	.	CASSRDRGSNTQYF	TGCGCCAGCAGTAGGGACAGGGGGTCGAATACGCAGTATTTT
TRBV2	TRBJ2-4	.	once	CASSVLAKNIQYF	TGTGCCAGCAGTGTCCTAGCCAAAAACATTCAGTACTTC
TRBV27	TRBJ1-5	.	.	CASSSGYSNQPQHF	TGTGCCAGCAGTTCCGGCTATAGCAATCAGCCCCAGCATTTT
TRBV9	TRBJ2-3	.	.	CASSVRPSSSTDTQYF	TGTGCCAGCAGCGTTCGACCGAGCTCTAGCACAGATACGCAGTATTTT
TRBV5-1	TRBJ1-4	TRBD1	.	CASSLGPGQTNEKLFF	TGCGCCAGCAGCTTGGGTCCGGGACAGACGAATGAAAAACTGTTTTTT
TRBV24-1	TRBJ1-5	.	few	CATSDWAALHSNQPQHF	TGTGCCACCAGTGATTGGGCAGCTTTACATAGCAATCAGCCCCAGCATTTT
TRBV13	TRBJ1-1	.	.	CASSLGHLLRYEAFF	TGTGCCAGCAGCTTAGGGCATTTGCTGAGATATGAAGCTTTCTTT
TRBV5-4	TRBJ1-2	TRBD1	few	CASSLQQGSHGYTF	TGTGCCAGCAGCTTACAACAGGGGAGCCATGGCTACACCTTC
TRBV4-1	TRBJ1-1	TRBD1	once	CASSFVTGATEAFF	TGCGCCAGCAGCTTTGTGACAGGGGCAACTGAAGCTTTCTTT
TRBV7-9	TRBJ2-2	.	once	CASSPGATSTGELFF	TGTGCCAGCAGCCCAGGGGCCACTAGCACCGGGGAGCTGTTTTTT
TRBV27	TRBJ1-5	.	.	CASSSGTSYGLGNQPQHF	TGTGCCAGCAGTTCCGGGACATCCTACGGGTTAGGCAATCAGCCCCAGCATTTT
TRBV5-8	TRBJ1-1	.	once	CASSLFLGDGTIMNTEAFF	TGTGCCAGCAGCTTGTTCCTAGGCGACGGTACCATCATGAACACTGAAGCTTTCTTT
TRBV19	TRBJ1-5	.	.	CASSMMASNQPQHF	TGTGCCAGTAGTATGATGGCCAGTAACCAGCCCCAGCATTTT
TRBV29-1	TRBJ1-4	.	.	CSVATGTVRGEKLFF	TGCAGCGTTGCTACCGGGACTGTGAGGGGTGAAAAACTGTTTTTT
TRBV3-1/TRBV3-2	TRBJ2-1	.	.	CASSRRSSSYNEQFF	TGTGCCAGCAGCCGGAGGTCAAGCTCCTACAATGAGCAGTTCTTC
TRBV10-3	TRBJ2-3	.	.	CAIRPDHGDTQYF	TGTGCCATCAGACCGGACCATGGGGATACGCAGTATTTT
TRBV27	TRBJ1-1	.	.	CASSLIGGSTEAFF	TGTGCCAGCAGTTTAATAGGGGGGAGTACTGAAGCTTTCTTT
TRBV5-6	TRBJ2-7	.	.	CASSLEGGKGFEQYF	TGTGCCAGCAGCTTGGAGGGTGGGAAAGGTTTCGAGCAGTACTTC
TRBV28	TRBJ2-3	.	.	CATQEPGAVDTQYF	TGTGCCACCCAAGAGCCAGGGGCGGTAGATACGCAGTATTTT